The 6 T cell receptor beta chains listed next were all sequenced from one sample in a study of T cells expressing NK-cell markers. For each CDR3 protein, TCRdb gives one entry from its re-call of the 5' RACE reads, without DNA. The sample yields 500,000 to 700,000 distinct CDR3 sequences, of which the top ten take up approximately 3.6%. The material sequenced was blood T cells: a sorted CD56 or NKG2C T cell subset, CD4+ or CD8+ T cells, or bulk PBMC T cells (not recorded which). The receptors come from a young man in good health.

The rearrangement uses TRBV11-2 and TRBJ2-4; the D gene TCRdb calls, TRBD2, cannot be checked with no DNA. The germline V gene has CDR1 SGHAT and CDR2 FQNNGV. There are 19 residues in the CDR3. CDR3 sequence: CASSGPGRVAGSAKNIQYF.

The V gene is TRBV5-5, the J gene TRBJ2-2; without DNA, the TCRdb call of TRBD1 cannot be checked. There are 17 residues in the CDR3. Germline CDR1 reads SGHKS; CDR2 reads YYEKEE (reference sequence). The CDR3: CASSLYTGRANTGELFF.

CDR3 sequence: CASSPGHGQGPEGTQYF. V gene TRBV5-1 combines with J gene TRBJ2-3; TCRdb selects TRBD1, and the lack of DNA leaves this call unchecked. The CDR3 runs to 17 residues. Per germline, CDR1 SGHRS and CDR2 YFSETQ.

The genes are TRBV20-1 and TRBJ2-1; the TRBD1 assignment by TCRdb is unverifiable without DNA. CDR1 is DFQATT, CDR2 SNEGSKA, per germline (reference sequence). CDR3 length equals 17 residues. CDR3 amino acids: CSAQKPPGQGVYNEQFF.

This chain connects TRBV3-1 to TRBJ2-5. The CDR3 totals 13 residues. CDR1 and CDR2 (germline): LGHDT, YNNKEL (reference sequence). CDR3: CASSQGSSETQYF.

CDR3 protein: CATSTTGETQYF. The genes are TRBV15 and TRBJ2-5; the D call of TRBD1 rests on TCRdb alone, since no DNA is present to check it. The CDR3 contains 12 residues. Germline CDR1 is LNHNV and CDR2 is YYDKDF (reference sequence).